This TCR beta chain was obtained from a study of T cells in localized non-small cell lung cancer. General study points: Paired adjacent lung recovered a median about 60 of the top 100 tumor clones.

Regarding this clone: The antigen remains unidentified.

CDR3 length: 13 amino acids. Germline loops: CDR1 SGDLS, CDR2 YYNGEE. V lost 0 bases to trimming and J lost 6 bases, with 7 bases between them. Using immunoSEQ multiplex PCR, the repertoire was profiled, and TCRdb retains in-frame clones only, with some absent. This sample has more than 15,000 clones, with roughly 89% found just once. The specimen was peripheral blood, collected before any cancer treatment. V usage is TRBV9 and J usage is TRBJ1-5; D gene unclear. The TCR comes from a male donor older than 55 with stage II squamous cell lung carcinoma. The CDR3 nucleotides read TGTGCCAGCAGCGTAGACAGTCGTCAGCCCCAGCATTTT. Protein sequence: CASSVDSRQPQHF.